Each of the 16 T cell receptor beta chains below was sequenced from the same sample in a study of neurological immune-mediated disorders. This sample's time point: longitudinal time-point 3. MiXCR, applied by TCRdb to the 5' RACE reads, yields one record per CDR3 protein. In the table there are around 42,000 distinct CDR3 sequences, roughly 13% of which are singletons. The sample was PBMCs. The source of these receptors is a man aged 25 to 45 in good health.

This clonotype appeared many times. The chain links TRBV7-8 to TRBJ2-1, with 13 nucleotides matching TRBD2. Losses at the gene ends were 4 bases for V and 2 bases for J; bases not matched to a gene: 11. The CDR3 loop spans 19 amino acids. Germline V gene data show CDR1 as SGHVS and CDR2 as FQNEAQ. The DNA for the CDR3 is TGTGCCAGCAGCTCGAGAGGGACAGGGACTAGCGGGACCTACAATGAGCAGTTCTTC. Amino acid sequence: CASSSRGTGTSGTYNEQFF.

In its sample, this clonotype was seen many times. The V call is TRBV5-1, the J call TRBJ1-6, with 10 positions matching TRBD1. The ends lost 0 bases at V and 7 bases at J; junction bases unmatched: 10. CDR1 SGHRS and CDR2 YFSETQ come from the germline V gene. The CDR3 has 18 amino acids. The CDR3 reads CASSLALAGQGTNSPLHF. The CDR3 DNA sequence: TGCGCCAGCAGCTTGGCCCTGGCGGGACAGGGGACGAATTCACCCCTCCACTTT.

This clonotype was seen at least ten times. J is TRBJ1-1 and V is TRBV5-1; D is undetermined. V lost 1 base and J 0 bases, leaving 1 base between the germline ends. This CDR3 spans 12 amino acids. Germline assignment: CDR1 SGHRS and CDR2 YFSETQ. CDR3 nucleotide sequence: TGCGCCAGCAGCTTGCTGAACACTGAAGCTTTCTTT. Its protein product is CASSLLNTEAFF.

Ten or more counts support this clonotype. J is TRBJ2-3 and V is TRBV7-6; tentatively, D is TRBD1 or TRBD2 (5 bases each). The CDR3 covers 11 residues. V lost 8 bases, J lost 7 bases, and 10 bases lay in between. CDR1 is SGHVS and CDR2 is FNYEAQ in the germline V gene. In DNA, the CDR3 is TGTGCCAGCGGTCGGGGCCATACGCAGTATTTT. It yields the protein CASGRGHTQYF.

This clonotype was picked up many times. The chain joins TRBV3-1 to TRBJ2-3; the match to TRBD2 covers 10 bases. After removal of 4 bases from V and 8 bases from J, the junction contained 12 bases not matched to a gene. The CDR3 extends over 16 amino acids. Looked up from germline, CDR1 is LGHDT and CDR2 is YNNKEL (reference sequence). This chain's CDR3 is CASSRGTSDLSLTQYF. In nucleotides, the CDR3 is TGTGCCAGCAGCCGAGGGACTAGCGACCTCTCCCTTACGCAGTATTTT.

There are many counts of this clonotype. The rearrangement links TRBV28 to TRBJ2-7, with D possibly being TRBD1 (5 bases). The V end was cut by 1 base, the J end by 12 bases, with 19 bases between. The CDR3 is 14 residues long. Per the germline V gene, CDR1 is MDHEN and CDR2 is SYDVKM. The CDR3 DNA is TGTGCCAGCAGTTTATTCACAGGTGCGGCGACTGTGTACTTC. This codes for CASSLFTGAATVYF.

The table lists this clonotype with many counts. The chain employs TRBV6-6 and TRBJ2-1; possibly TRBD2 for D (6 bases). Germline V gene lookup returns CDR1 MNHNY and CDR2 SVGAGI (reference sequence). The CDR3 totals 13 residues. V dropped 9 bases and J dropped 7 bases, with 16 bases sitting between them. CDR3 DNA: TGTGCCAGTGCGGGACTCGCCGTAAATGAGCAGTTCTTC. Amino acid sequence: CASAGLAVNEQFF.

This clonotype was detected ten times or more. V usage is TRBV20-1 and J usage is TRBJ2-3; 11 nucleotides agree with TRBD2. Germline assignment: CDR1 DFQATT and CDR2 SNEGSKA (reference sequence). This CDR3 is built from 15 residues. J gave up 3 bases and V 1 base, and 3 bases lay outside the gene matches. The CDR3 nucleotides read TGCAGTGCTAGAGGGGGGACTAGCGGAACAGATACGCAGTATTTT. Protein product: CSARGGTSGTDTQYF.

This clonotype was seen many times. The gene calls are TRBV12-5 and TRBJ2-1, with 13 bases fitting TRBD2. The J segment lost 7 bases and the V segment lost 6 bases, leaving 6 bases of the junction unmatched. The CDR3 sequence is 15 residues long. The germline V gene has CDR1 LGHNT and CDR2 FRNRAP. The CDR3: CASGQGLAGYNEQFF. For the CDR3, the DNA is TGTGCTAGTGGCCAGGGACTAGCGGGATATAATGAGCAGTTCTTC.

This clonotype was found many times. The chain combines TRBV5-1 with TRBJ1-6, with TRBD1 as a possible D gene (5 bases). Deletions cut 3 bases from V and 7 bases from J, with 8 bases between. This CDR3 has 13 amino acids. From germline, CDR1 is SGHRS and CDR2 YFSETQ. Written as DNA, the CDR3 is TGCGCCAGCAGCTGGGACGGAAATTCACCCCTCCACTTT. Its translation: CASSWDGNSPLHF.

Notes on this clonotype: At one end the junction does not follow the germline gene, possibly because of a read error. DNA of the CDR3: TGTGCCAGTAGTTTTTGCAGGGGTCCCCAAGAGACCCAGTACTTC. Its translation is CASSFCRGPQETQYF. The chain combines TRBV12-3 or TRBV12-4 with TRBJ2-5; the D gene is possibly TRBD1 (6 bases). This CDR3 has 15 amino acids.

This clonotype was observed at least ten times. The chain is built from TRBV9 and TRBJ2-3; D possibly corresponds to TRBD1 (5 bases). The CDR3 is made up of 13 amino acids. CDR1 and CDR2 (germline): SGDLS, YYNGEE. Trimming left V 3 bases short and J 6 bases short, with 11 bases between. The DNA for the CDR3 is TGTGCCAGCAGCGGTGGGGCATTGGATACGCAGTATTTT. Translated: CASSGGALDTQYF.

This CDR3 reads CSARGWTSGRAQVGEQFF. DNA for the CDR3: TGCAGTGCTAGAGGTTGGACTAGCGGGAGGGCCCAAGTTGGTGAGCAGTTCTTC. The V gene is TRBV20-1, the J gene TRBJ2-1; TRBD2 aligns across 15 bases. V gave up 1 base and J gave up 9 bases; unmatched junction bases: 13. The CDR3 contains 18 residues. Looked up from germline, CDR1 is DFQATT and CDR2 is SNEGSKA (reference sequence).

This clonotype was found many times. The chain employs TRBV24-1 and TRBJ2-5; possibly TRBD1 or TRBD2 for D (5 bases each). The CDR3 spans 12 residues. The germline gives CDR1 KGHDR, CDR2 SFDVKD. V was trimmed by 5 bases and J by 4 bases, leaving 7 bases between them. This CDR3 is CATSVGGETQYF. In DNA form, the CDR3 reads TGTGCCACCAGTGTTGGGGGAGAGACCCAGTACTTC.

A remark on this clonotype: A single base separates this from a much larger clone, so it may be a read error. V gene TRBV28 combines with J gene TRBJ2-4; D gene unclear. The CDR3 covers 13 residues. Germline V CDR1 and CDR2: MDHEN, SYDVKM. CDR3 in amino acids: CSSSPQTTTVQYF. As DNA, the CDR3 is TGTTCCAGCAGTCCCCAAACTACCACCGTTCAGTACTTC.

This clonotype was seen repeatedly, ten times or more. The chain carries TRBV6-6 and TRBJ2-7, with 7 bases aligning to TRBD1. The ends lost 7 bases at V and 7 bases at J; junction bases unmatched: 13. In germline, CDR1 is MNHNY, CDR2 SVGAGI (reference sequence). The CDR3 is 14 amino acids. In nucleotides, the CDR3 is TGTGCCAGCAACTCCGGGACAGACCCAAAGGAGCAGTACTTC. It codes for CASNSGTDPKEQYF.